This T cell receptor beta chain was found in a study of T cells in localized non-small cell lung cancer. Study conclusions and caveats: Uninvolved adjacent lung had the highest recorded T cell clonality, with tumor below it. Appearance in adjacent lung was seen for a median around 60 of the top 100 tumor clones.

The assay was immunoSEQ multiplex PCR, and TCRdb's table has in-frame clones only and misses some. The repertoire holds 86,000 or so clones, with 80% to 90% as singletons. The CDR3 loop spans 13 amino acids. Trimming removed 4 bases at V and 2 bases at J, with 9 bases between. Looked up from germline, CDR1 is MNHNY and CDR2 is SVGAGI (reference sequence). A remark on this clone: Its antigen is currently unknown.

The clonotype was recovered from a man aged 40-75 years with stage I lung adenocarcinoma. The chain links TRBV6-6 to TRBJ2-7; D uncertain. This specimen was peripheral blood, taken before any cancer treatment. The CDR3 coding sequence is TGTGCCAGCAGTTGGTCGGGCCCCTACGAGCAGTACTTC. Amino acids: CASSWSGPYEQYF.